What follows are 29 T cell receptor beta chains derived from one specimen sequenced in a study of CD8 T cells in ankylosing spondylitis. From the 5' RACE reads, TCRdb called clonotypes with MiXCR, one entry per CDR3 protein. Among about 180,000 distinct CDR3 sequences listed, 9.5% to 10% were seen once. The material sequenced was blood, either unsorted or a sorted T cell fraction (not recorded which). These receptors all stem from a female donor with ankylosing spondylitis or in good health (not recorded which).

The chain has TRBV5-6 and TRBJ1-5, with D perhaps matching TRBD1 (5 bases). Germline V gene data show CDR1 as SGHDT and CDR2 as YYEEEE. There are 12 residues in the CDR3. Trimming pared 0 bases from V and 9 bases from J, leaving 7 bases between. CDR3 residues: CASSLDTGPQHF. CDR3 in DNA: TGTGCCAGCAGCTTGGATACAGGGCCCCAGCATTTT.

V and J are TRBV28 and TRBJ2-1, with unresolved D. In germline, CDR1 is MDHEN, CDR2 SYDVKM. The CDR3 sequence is 14 residues long. Trimming took off 3 bases at V and 0 bases at J, with 6 bases between the two ends. In nucleotides, the CDR3 is TGTGCCAGCAGTTTTCCCGGCTCCTACAATGAGCAGTTCTTC. This sequence encodes CASSFPGSYNEQFF.

This clonotype was picked up one time. A much larger clonotype is one base distant, so this may be a read error. The chain couples TRBV5-6 to TRBJ2-2; 16 positions match TRBD2. Germline V lookup: CDR1 SGHDT, CDR2 YYEEEE. This CDR3 has 19 residues. The CDR3 region is CGSSSGLAGGATNTGELFF. CDR3 coding DNA: TGTGGCAGCAGCTCGGGACTAGCGGGAGGGGCTACGAACACCGGGGAGCTGTTTTTT.

The rearrangement links TRBV10-3 to TRBJ2-2; weak D call: TRBD2 (6 bases). The CDR3 has 17 residues. Trimming stripped 0 bases from V and 4 bases from J, with 15 bases between. The germline gives CDR1 ENHRY, CDR2 SYGVKD. For the CDR3, the DNA is TGTGCCATCAGTGAGTCGACTCGGGGGATGCGCACCGGGGAGCTGTTTTTT. It translates to CAISESTRGMRTGELFF.

In this sample, this clonotype turned up a few times. The chain carries TRBV12-3 or TRBV12-4 and TRBJ2-3, with 10 bases matching TRBD2. This CDR3 spans 15 amino acids. J was trimmed by 2 bases and V by 6 bases; bases with no gene match: 5. CDR3 in amino acids: CASSATSGATDTQYF. CDR3 bases: TGTGCCAGCAGCGCTACTAGCGGGGCCACAGATACGCAGTATTTT.

The V and J genes are TRBV4-1 and TRBJ2-1, with a tentative D call TRBD1 (5 bases). Germline loops: CDR1 MGHRA, CDR2 YSYEKL. Trimming removed 4 bases at V and 6 bases at J, with 16 bases between. The CDR3 contains 15 residues. The CDR3 sequence: CASSPQGIKPNEQFF. CDR3 coding DNA: TGCGCCAGCAGCCCCCAGGGAATAAAACCCAATGAGCAGTTCTTC.

The chain has TRBV6-2 or TRBV6-3 and TRBJ2-3; no reliable D call. Germline assignment: CDR1 MNHEY and CDR2 SVGEGT. The V end was cut by 6 bases, the J end by 2 bases, with 6 bases between. The CDR3 spans 12 residues. The CDR3 DNA follows: TGTGCCAGCAGCCCTACCACAGATACGCAGTATTTT. It specifies CASSPTTDTQYF.

A few counts support this clonotype. The chain couples TRBV12-3 or TRBV12-4 to TRBJ2-1; 7 nucleotides agree with TRBD2. There are 14 residues in the CDR3. Losses at the gene ends were 0 bases for V and 8 bases for J; bases not matched to a gene: 4. The CDR3 here is CASSLARGMDEQFF. CDR3 nucleotide sequence: TGTGCCAGCAGTTTAGCGCGGGGGATGGATGAGCAGTTCTTC.

This clonotype was seen at least ten times. This chain connects TRBV29-1 to TRBJ2-7, with D perhaps TRBD1 (6 bases). Germline CDR1 SQVTM, CDR2 ANQGSEA. The germline V and J ends were trimmed by 6 bases and 3 bases, with 15 bases remaining between them. The length of the CDR3 is 13 residues. CDR3 region: CSVAGARSYEQYF. DNA of the CDR3: TGCAGCGTCGCAGGGGCCAGGAGCTACGAGCAGTACTTC.

The chain recombines TRBV7-8 with TRBJ2-3; D perhaps matches TRBD1 (5 bases). The ends were cut back, 2 bases at V and 0 bases at J, with 12 bases in the middle. CDR1 is SGHVS and CDR2 is FQNEAQ in the germline V gene. The length of the CDR3 is 16 residues. As DNA, the CDR3 is TGTGCCAGCAGCTTATATAGTGGGGCTAGCACAGATACGCAGTATTTT. Translating gives CASSLYSGASTDTQYF.

Many counts were recorded for this clonotype. This sequence joins TRBV6-2 or TRBV6-3 and TRBJ2-7, with D perhaps matching TRBD2 (6 bases). V was shortened by 7 bases and J by 5 bases, with 18 bases between the two germline ends. The CDR3 contains 14 residues. Germline V gene data show CDR1 as MNHEY and CDR2 as SVGEGT. The CDR3 DNA sequence: TGTGCCAGCACCCTCGGGAGTAGCCGCGACGAGCAGTACTTC. Protein product: CASTLGSSRDEQYF.

This clonotype was observed a handful of times. The chain links TRBV6-1 to TRBJ2-6, with a tentative D call TRBD1 (6 bases). Germline loops: CDR1 MNHNS, CDR2 SASEGT. CDR3 size: 15 residues. The V end was cut by 6 bases, the J end by 0 bases, with 9 bases between. Written as DNA, the CDR3 is TGTGCCAGCAGAGGACAGTACTCTGGGGCCAACGTCCTGACTTTC. Translating it yields CASRGQYSGANVLTF.

The chain combines TRBV7-8 with TRBJ2-7; TRBD1 is a possible D gene (5 bases). CDR1 SGHVS and CDR2 FQNEAQ come from the germline V gene. This CDR3 has 16 residues. V shed 6 bases and J shed 2 bases, with 20 bases lying between them. DNA for the CDR3: TGTGCCAGCAGGCCCCCCACGGCAGGGAAAACCTACGAGCAGTACTTC. As protein: CASRPPTAGKTYEQYF. The variable domain in full, completed from reference TRBV7-8 and TRBJ2-7, reads GAGVSQSPRYKVAKRGQDVALRCDPISGHVSLFWYQQALGQGPEFLTYFQNEAQLDKSGLPSDRFFAERPEGSVSTLKIQRTQQEDSAVYLCASRPPTAGKTYEQYFGPGTRLTVT.

The sample holds a few counts of this clonotype. V gene TRBV5-6 combines with J gene TRBJ2-1; D remains unclear. Per the germline V gene, CDR1 is SGHDT and CDR2 is YYEEEE. The CDR3 runs 16 residues. V dropped 0 bases and J dropped 5 bases, with 15 bases sitting between them. The CDR3 DNA follows: TGTGCCAGCAGCTTGGACCCCCACCTCTATAACAATGAGCAGTTCTTC. This codes for CASSLDPHLYNNEQFF.

The chain links TRBV7-8 to TRBJ2-7; 7 positions agree with TRBD2. The J segment lost 3 bases and the V segment lost 3 bases, leaving 8 bases of the junction unmatched. Germline CDR1 is SGHVS and CDR2 is FQNEAQ. CDR3 length: 15 residues. The DNA for the CDR3 is TGTGCCAGCAGCTTGGGGGGGGGATTTAGCTACGAGCAGTACTTC. Protein: CASSLGGGFSYEQYF.

The table lists this clonotype with many counts. The chain joins TRBV12-3 or TRBV12-4 to TRBJ2-5, with 9 bases lining up with TRBD2. V lost 5 bases to trimming and J lost 3 bases; unmatched junction nucleotides: 13. CDR3 length equals 17 residues. The CDR3 spells CASSPAGGLAGEETQYF. The CDR3 nucleotides read TGTGCCAGCAGTCCCGCGGGGGGGTTAGCGGGAGAAGAGACCCAGTACTTC.

In its sample, this clonotype was seen a few times. The chain is built from TRBV4-1 and TRBJ2-2; D is unresolved. Germline values: CDR1 MGHRA, CDR2 YSYEKL. The CDR3 loop spans 14 amino acids. The germline V and J ends were trimmed by 1 base and 1 base, with 4 bases remaining between them. DNA of the CDR3: TGCGCCAGCAGCCAAGGGATGAACACCGGGGAGCTGTTTTTT. This codes for CASSQGMNTGELFF.

This clonotype was recorded many times. The CDR3 coding sequence is TGTGCCAGCAGCCTCTCCCCCTACGAGCAGTACTTC. Its protein is CASSLSPYEQYF. The chain carries TRBV12-3 or TRBV12-4 and TRBJ2-7; D unresolved. V shed 6 bases and J shed 2 bases, with 8 bases lying between them. The CDR3 has 12 residues.

The chain couples TRBV4-3 to TRBJ2-1, with a possible D match to TRBD2 (6 bases). CDR1 and CDR2 from the germline V gene are LGHNA and YSLEER. The V and J ends lost 0 bases and 8 bases respectively, with 17 bases between them. The CDR3 spans 16 residues. Here the CDR3 reads CASSQDWGGIGDEQFF. CDR3 coding DNA: TGCGCCAGCAGCCAAGATTGGGGCGGGATAGGCGATGAGCAGTTCTTC.

This clonotype was picked up many times. The gene calls are TRBV28 and TRBJ2-3, with 8 bases lining up with TRBD1. V gave up 6 bases and J gave up 3 bases; unmatched junction bases: 5. CDR1 and CDR2 from the germline V gene are MDHEN and SYDVKM. This CDR3 comprises 14 residues. CDR3 coding DNA: TGTGCCAGCAGCCCCGACAGGGGAACAGATACGCAGTATTTT. Protein product: CASSPDRGTDTQYF.

This chain joins TRBV28 and TRBJ1-5; unclear D gene. CDR3 length: 14 residues. Germline V lookup: CDR1 MDHEN, CDR2 SYDVKM. Trimming left V 2 bases short and J 3 bases short, with 8 bases between. The CDR3 nucleotides are TGTGCCAGCAGTTTAGAAGGGTACAATCAGCCCCAGCATTTT. This encodes CASSLEGYNQPQHF.

This rearrangement joins TRBV6-1 to TRBJ2-1, with D perhaps TRBD2 (6 bases). Deletions cut 6 bases from V and 3 bases from J, with 15 bases between. Germline V gene data show CDR1 as MNHNS and CDR2 as SASEGT. The CDR3 covers 15 residues. The CDR3 DNA follows: TGTGCCAGCAGCCCCGGAGGAGGGGTCTACAATGAGCAGTTCTTC. Translating it yields CASSPGGGVYNEQFF.

This clonotype was seen ten or more times. The J gene is TRBJ2-1, the V gene TRBV7-9; D not resolved. Germline CDR1 SEHNR, CDR2 FQNEAQ (reference sequence). CDR3 length: 11 residues. The germline V and J ends were trimmed by 10 bases and 8 bases, with 12 bases remaining between them. The CDR3 nucleotides read TGTGCCATTGGCATTTCCCATGAGCAGTTCTTC. This sequence encodes CAIGISHEQFF. Looking up the rest from reference TRBV7-9 and TRBJ2-1 gives the full variable domain: DTGVSQNPRHKITKRGQNVTFRCDPISEHNRLYWYRQTLGQGPEFLTYFQNEAQLEKSRLLSDRFSAERPKGSFSTLEIQRTEQGDSAMYLCAIGISHEQFFGPGTRLTVL.

This clonotype was recorded a few times. This chain uses TRBV4-3 with TRBJ2-2; D possibly uses TRBD1 or TRBD2 (6 bases each). The germline V gene encodes CDR1 LGHNA and CDR2 YSLEER. With 11 bases removed from V and 2 bases from J, the gap between germline ends came to 18 bases. The CDR3 loop spans 15 amino acids. The DNA of the CDR3 is TGCGCCTTATCAGGGAAGGGGGGAAACACCGGGGAGCTGTTTTTT. Translating gives CALSGKGGNTGELFF.

V is TRBV27 and J is TRBJ2-1, with D possibly matching TRBD2 (6 bases). Trimming removed 4 bases at V and 8 bases at J, with 15 bases between. Per the germline V gene, CDR1 is MNHEY and CDR2 is SMNVEV (reference sequence). The CDR3 spans 14 residues. The CDR3 here is CASSSLTSRHEQFF. The CDR3 DNA follows: TGTGCCAGCAGTTCCTTGACTAGTCGGCATGAGCAGTTCTTC.

The chain uses TRBV6-5 and TRBJ2-1; D ambiguous. Trimming removed 4 bases from V and 0 bases from J, with 4 bases in between. The CDR3 covers 13 residues. Germline CDR1 is MNHEY and CDR2 is SVGAGI. CDR3 nucleotide sequence: TGTGCCAGCAGTTCCCTCTCCTACAATGAGCAGTTCTTC. It encodes CASSSLSYNEQFF.

The rearrangement links TRBV6-2 or TRBV6-3 to TRBJ1-5, with 8 positions matching TRBD1. The J segment lost 2 bases and the V segment lost 6 bases, leaving 6 bases of the junction unmatched. In germline, CDR1 is MNHEY, CDR2 SVGEGT. The CDR3 extends over 15 amino acids. CDR3 nucleotide sequence: TGTGCCAGCAGACCGCCGGGACAGGGCAATCAGCCCCAGCATTTT. Amino acid sequence: CASRPPGQGNQPQHF.

The rearrangement uses TRBV5-1 and TRBJ2-7; perhaps TRBD2 as D (6 bases). The CDR3 sequence is 18 residues long. Germline V gene sequence: CDR1 SGHRS, CDR2 YFSETQ. V dropped 4 bases and J dropped 0 bases, with 23 bases sitting between them. CDR3 nucleotides: TGCGCCAGCAGCCAAAGTAACTGGTTTGGGGAGGCCTCCTACGAGCAGTACTTC. It codes for CASSQSNWFGEASYEQYF. The whole variable domain, filled in from reference TRBV5-1 and TRBJ2-7, reads KAGVTQTPRYLIKTRGQQVTLSCSPISGHRSVSWYQQTPGQGLQFLFEYFSETQRNKGNFPGRFSGRQFSNSRSEMNVSTLELGDSALYLCASSQSNWFGEASYEQYFGPGTRLTVT.

This sequence joins TRBV12-3 or TRBV12-4 and TRBJ2-7; tentative D call: TRBD1 (5 bases). The CDR3 sequence is 12 residues long. Deletions cut 6 bases from V and 2 bases from J, with 8 bases between. CDR3 in DNA: TGTGCCAGCAGCAGGGTAACCTACGAGCAGTACTTC. This codes for CASSRVTYEQYF.